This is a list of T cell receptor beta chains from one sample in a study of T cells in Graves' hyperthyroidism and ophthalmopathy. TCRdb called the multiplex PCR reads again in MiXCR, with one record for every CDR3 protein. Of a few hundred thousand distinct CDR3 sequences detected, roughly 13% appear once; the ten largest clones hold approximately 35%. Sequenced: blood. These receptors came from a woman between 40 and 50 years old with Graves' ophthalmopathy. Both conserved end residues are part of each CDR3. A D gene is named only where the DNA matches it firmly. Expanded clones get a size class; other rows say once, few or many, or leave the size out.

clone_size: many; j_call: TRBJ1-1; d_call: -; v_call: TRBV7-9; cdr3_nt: TGTGCCAGCAGCTTCTCAATCGATGAAGCTTTCTTT; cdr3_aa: CASSFSIDEAFF
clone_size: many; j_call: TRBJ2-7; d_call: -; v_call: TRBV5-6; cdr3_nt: TGTGCCAGCAGCGCGTCCGGGACGTGGTCCTACGAGCAGTACTTC; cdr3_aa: CASSASGTWSYEQYF
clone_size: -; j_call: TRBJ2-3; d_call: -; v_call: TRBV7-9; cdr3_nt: TGTGCCAGCAGCTCTGACCGCCGCACGGCAGATACGCAGTATTTT; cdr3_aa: CASSSDRRTADTQYF
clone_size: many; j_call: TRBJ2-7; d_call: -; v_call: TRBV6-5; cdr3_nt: TGTGCCAGCAGTTACTCCGGGCAGGGAAACTACGAGCAGTACTTC; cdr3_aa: CASSYSGQGNYEQYF
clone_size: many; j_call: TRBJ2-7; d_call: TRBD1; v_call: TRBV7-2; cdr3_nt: TGTGCCAGCAGCTGGCCGGGACAGGGGGAGCAGTACTTC; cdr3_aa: CASSWPGQGEQYF
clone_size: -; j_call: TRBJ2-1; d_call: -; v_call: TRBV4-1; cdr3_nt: TGCGCCAGCAGCCACTCCATGACTGGGGGTCCTTCCTACAATGAGCAGTTCTTC; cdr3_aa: CASSHSMTGGPSYNEQFF
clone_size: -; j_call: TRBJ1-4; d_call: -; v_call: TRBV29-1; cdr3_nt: TGCAGCGTTGAAGATTGGGGGGGTATACTGTTTTTT; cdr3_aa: CSVEDWGGILFF
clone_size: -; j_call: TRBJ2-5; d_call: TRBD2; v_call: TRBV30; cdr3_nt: TGTGCCTGGAGCCCCGGACTAGCGGGAGGTAGAGAGACCCAGTACTTC; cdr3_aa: CAWSPGLAGGRETQYF
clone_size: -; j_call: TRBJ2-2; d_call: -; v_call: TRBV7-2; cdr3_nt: TGTGCCAGCAGCTTAGGCGGGACCCACACCGGGGAGCTGTTTTTT; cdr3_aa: CASSLGGTHTGELFF
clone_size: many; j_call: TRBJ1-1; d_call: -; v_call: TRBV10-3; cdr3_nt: TGTGCCATCAGCCGGGTTGGGGGCACTGAAGCTTTCTTT; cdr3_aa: CAISRVGGTEAFF
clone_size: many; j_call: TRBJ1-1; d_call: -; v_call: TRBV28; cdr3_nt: TGTGCCAGCAGGGGACCCATATTGAACACTGAAGCTTTCTTT; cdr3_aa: CASRGPILNTEAFF
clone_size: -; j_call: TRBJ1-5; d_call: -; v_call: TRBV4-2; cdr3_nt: TGTGCCAGCAGCCAATATTTAAGGGAAGGTAACAATCAGCCCCAGCATTTT; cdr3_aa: CASSQYLREGNNQPQHF
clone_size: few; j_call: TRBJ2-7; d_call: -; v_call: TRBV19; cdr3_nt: TGTGCCAGCTCCAAACGAGGTTACGAGCAGTACTTC; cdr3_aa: CASSKRGYEQYF
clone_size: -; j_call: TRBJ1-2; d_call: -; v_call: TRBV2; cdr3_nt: TGTGCCAGCAGTAGACAACGAGCTAACTATGGCTACACCTTC; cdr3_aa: CASSRQRANYGYTF
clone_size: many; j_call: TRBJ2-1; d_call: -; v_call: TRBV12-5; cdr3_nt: TGTGCTAGTGGTTTGCTGGTAAGGGGGGGGGGCAGAAGCTCCTACAATGAGCAGTTCTTC; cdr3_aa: CASGLLVRGGGRSSYNEQFF
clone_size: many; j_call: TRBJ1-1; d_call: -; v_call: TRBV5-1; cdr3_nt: TGCGCCAGCAGCTTGGGGTGGTCCACTGAAGCTTTCTTT; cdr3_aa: CASSLGWSTEAFF
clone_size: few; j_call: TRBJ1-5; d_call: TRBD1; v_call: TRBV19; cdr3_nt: TGTGCCAGTAGTTCGAGGACAGGTAATAGCAATCAGCCCCAGCATTTT; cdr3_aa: CASSSRTGNSNQPQHF
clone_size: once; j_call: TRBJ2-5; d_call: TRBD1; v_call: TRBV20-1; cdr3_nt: TGCAGTGCTAGAGATGGACAGGGTGGAGGGACCCAGTACTTC; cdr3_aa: CSARDGQGGGTQYF
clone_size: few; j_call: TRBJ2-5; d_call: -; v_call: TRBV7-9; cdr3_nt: TGTGCCAGCAGCTTAGGAGAGGGCCTCCGATACTTC; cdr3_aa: CASSLGEGLRYF
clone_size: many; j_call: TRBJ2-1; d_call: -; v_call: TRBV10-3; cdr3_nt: TGTGCCATTGGCAGAGCGGATAGCTCCTACAATGAGCAGTTCTTC; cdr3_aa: CAIGRADSSYNEQFF
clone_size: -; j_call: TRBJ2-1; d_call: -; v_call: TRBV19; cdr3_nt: TGTGCCAGCCGGCCAAATGGAGCGCGCAATGAGCAGTTCTTC; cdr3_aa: CASRPNGARNEQFF
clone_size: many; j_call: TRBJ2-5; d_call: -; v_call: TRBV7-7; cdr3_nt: TGTGCTAGCAGCTTAGATATCAACCCGACGGAGACCCAGTACTTC; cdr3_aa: CASSLDINPTETQYF
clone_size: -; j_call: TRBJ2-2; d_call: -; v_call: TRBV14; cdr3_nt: TGTGCCAGCAGCCATCGGGAGAACACCGGGGAGCTGTTTTTT; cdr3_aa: CASSHRENTGELFF
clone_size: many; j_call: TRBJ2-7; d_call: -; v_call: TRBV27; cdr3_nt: TGTGCCAGCAGTTTATCATTTAGTGGCGAGCAGTACTTC; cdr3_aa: CASSLSFSGEQYF
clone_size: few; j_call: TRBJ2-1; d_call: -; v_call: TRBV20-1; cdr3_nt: TGCAGTGGCCTCAAAAACAATGAGCAGTTCTTC; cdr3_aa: CSGLKNNEQFF
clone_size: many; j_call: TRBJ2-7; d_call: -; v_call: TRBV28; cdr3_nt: TGTGCCAGCACGGATACCTCGGCACGTCGCAGGGTAACCTACGAGCAGTACTTC; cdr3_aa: CASTDTSARRRVTYEQYF
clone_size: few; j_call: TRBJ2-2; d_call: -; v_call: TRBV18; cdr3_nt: TGTGCCAGCTCACCACTTCAGGCGGCGGACACCGGGGAGCTGTTTTTT; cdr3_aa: CASSPLQAADTGELFF
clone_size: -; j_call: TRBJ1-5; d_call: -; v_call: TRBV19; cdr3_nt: TGTGCCAGTAGTACGACGGGGAGAGGAAATCAGCCCCAGCATTTT; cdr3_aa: CASSTTGRGNQPQHF
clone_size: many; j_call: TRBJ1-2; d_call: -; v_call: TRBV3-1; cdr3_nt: TGTGCCAGCAGCCGGGGCACTAACTATGGCTACACCTTC; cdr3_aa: CASSRGTNYGYTF
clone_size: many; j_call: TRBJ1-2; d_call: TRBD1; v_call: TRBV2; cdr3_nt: TGTGCCAGCAGGAGCACAGGGGCCGCAAACTATGGCTACACCTTC; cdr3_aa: CASRSTGAANYGYTF
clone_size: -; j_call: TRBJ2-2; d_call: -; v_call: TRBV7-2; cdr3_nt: TGTGCCAGCAGCCCACCAAGGGGGGGGGTTAACACCGGGGAGCTGTTTTTT; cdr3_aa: CASSPPRGGVNTGELFF
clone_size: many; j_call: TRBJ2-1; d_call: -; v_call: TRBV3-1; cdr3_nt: TGTGCCAGCAGCCCAAGTGCAGGATACAATGAGCAGTTCTTC; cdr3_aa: CASSPSAGYNEQFF
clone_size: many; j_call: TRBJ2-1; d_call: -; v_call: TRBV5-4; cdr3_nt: TGTGCCAGCAGCTTAGGCCAGAGACCTAGGGAGCAGTTCTTC; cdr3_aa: CASSLGQRPREQFF
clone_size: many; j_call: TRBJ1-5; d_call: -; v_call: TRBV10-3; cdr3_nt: TGTGCCATCAGTAAGGAGGGAGTAAGCAATCAGCCCCAGCATTTT; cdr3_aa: CAISKEGVSNQPQHF
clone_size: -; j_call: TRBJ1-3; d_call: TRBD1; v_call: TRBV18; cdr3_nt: TGTGCCAGCTCACCACCGTCAGGGGGCTATGGAAACACCATATATTTT; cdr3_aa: CASSPPSGGYGNTIYF
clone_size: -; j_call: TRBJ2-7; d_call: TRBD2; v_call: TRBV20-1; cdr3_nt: TGCAGTGCTAGAGATCCACTAGCGGGGGGGCGCGAGCAGTACTTC; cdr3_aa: CSARDPLAGGREQYF
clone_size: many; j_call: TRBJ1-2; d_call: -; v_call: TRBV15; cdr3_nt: TGTGCCACCAGCGCCGGAATAGGGGAGGACTATGGCTACACCTTC; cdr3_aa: CATSAGIGEDYGYTF
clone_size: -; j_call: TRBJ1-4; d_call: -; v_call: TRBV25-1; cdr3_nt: TGTGCCAGCAGTGAATACCAGGGGCTTAATGAAAAACTGTTTTTT; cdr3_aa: CASSEYQGLNEKLFF
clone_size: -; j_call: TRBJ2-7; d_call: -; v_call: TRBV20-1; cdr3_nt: TGCAGTGCTAGACCTGGATCCTACGAGCAGTACTTC; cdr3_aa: CSARPGSYEQYF
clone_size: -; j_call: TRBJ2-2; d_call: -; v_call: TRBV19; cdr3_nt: TGTGCCAGTAGATTCACCGGGGAGCTGTTTTTT; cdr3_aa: CASRFTGELFF
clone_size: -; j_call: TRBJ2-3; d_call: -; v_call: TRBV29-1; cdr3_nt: TGCAGCGTTCGGCCAAGCACAGATACGCAGTATTTT; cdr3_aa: CSVRPSTDTQYF
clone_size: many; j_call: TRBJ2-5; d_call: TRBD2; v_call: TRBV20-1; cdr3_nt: TGCAGTGCAACCGTCGGATGGGTAGCGGGAGTCCCAGAGACCCAGTACTTC; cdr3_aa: CSATVGWVAGVPETQYF
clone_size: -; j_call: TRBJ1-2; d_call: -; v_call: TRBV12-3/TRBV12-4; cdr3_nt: TGTGCCAGCAGAGAGAGGGGGGGGTACGGCTACACCTTC; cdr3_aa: CASRERGGYGYTF
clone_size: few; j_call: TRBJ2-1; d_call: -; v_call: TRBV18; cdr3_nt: TGTGCCAGCTCACCCTCACAGGGTTGGAATGAGCAGTTCTTC; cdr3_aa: CASSPSQGWNEQFF
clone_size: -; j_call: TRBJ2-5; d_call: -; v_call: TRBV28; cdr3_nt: TGTGCCAGCAGTTTATGGGGGGCCTCAAAAGAGACCCAGTACTTC; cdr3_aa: CASSLWGASKETQYF
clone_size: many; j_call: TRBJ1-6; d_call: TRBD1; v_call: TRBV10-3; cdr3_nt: TGTGCCATCAGACAGGGGGCTCTTAATTCACCCCTCCACTTT; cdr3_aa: CAIRQGALNSPLHF
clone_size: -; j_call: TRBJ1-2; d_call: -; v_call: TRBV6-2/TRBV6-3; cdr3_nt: TGTGCCAGCAGTTACTCACTTTCCCGAGGCTACACCTTC; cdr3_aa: CASSYSLSRGYTF
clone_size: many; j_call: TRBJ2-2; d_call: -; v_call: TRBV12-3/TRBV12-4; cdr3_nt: TGTGCCAGCAGTTCCAGGGAGGACACCGGGGAGCTGTTTTTT; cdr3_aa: CASSSREDTGELFF
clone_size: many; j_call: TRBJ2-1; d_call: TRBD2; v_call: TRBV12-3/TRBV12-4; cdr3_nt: TGTGCCAGCAGTATAATAGCGGGGGGCGGCGGTGAGCAGTTCTTC; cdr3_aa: CASSIIAGGGGEQFF
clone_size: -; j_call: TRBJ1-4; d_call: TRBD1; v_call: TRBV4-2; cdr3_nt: TGTGCCAGCAGCCAAGGAGGGACAGTGAATGAAAAACTGTTTTTT; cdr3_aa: CASSQGGTVNEKLFF
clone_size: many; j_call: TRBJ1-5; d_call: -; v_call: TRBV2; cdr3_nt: TGTGCCAGCAGCCCCCCGGGAACTAGCAATCAGCCCCAGCATTTT; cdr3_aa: CASSPPGTSNQPQHF
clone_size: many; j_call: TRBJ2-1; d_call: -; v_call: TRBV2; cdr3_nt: TGTGCCAGCATGGGTAGCTCCTACAATGAGCAGTTCTTC; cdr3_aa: CASMGSSYNEQFF